Included here is one T cell receptor (beta chain) sequence, with context. Germline CDR1 and CDR2: LNHDA and SQIVND (reference sequence). This CDR3 contains 17 residues. J lost 1 base, V lost 4 bases, and 8 bases had no gene match. Libraries were prepared by immunoSEQ multiplex PCR; TCRdb keeps only in-frame clonotypes and omits some of them. The sample contains about 210,000 clones, around 91% of which appear only once. These data belong to a study of blood T cell repertoires in COVID-19. Sequenced sample: peripheral blood. The V gene is TRBV19, the J gene TRBJ2-3; 10 nucleotides line up with TRBD2. This receptor was obtained from a woman in her thirties or forties with acute or convalescent COVID-19. CDR3 sequence (DNA): TGTGCCAGTAGTAGTCTCAGCGGGGGGGCCGGCACAGATACGCAGTATTTT. Translated: CASSSLSGGAGTDTQYF.